The 2 T cell receptor beta chains in this list originate from one sample, sequenced in a study of cytomegalovirus exposure and HLA in healthy donors. Researchers ran the PCR with 60 Vbeta and 13 Jbeta primers. Generated by immunoSEQ multiplex PCR, the TCRdb table keeps only in-frame clones and is missing some. This table holds over 150,000 clones, around 77% found once. The sequenced sample consisted of PBMCs. The source of these receptors is a man aged 55-75 years in good health and CMV-seronegative.

This rearrangement joins TRBV7-2 to TRBJ1-1; TRBD1 aligns across 7 bases. The CDR3 consists of 14 residues. Per germline, CDR1 SGHTA and CDR2 FQGNSA. V shed 5 bases, J shed 3 bases, and the junction held 6 bases outside the gene matches. The CDR3 is CASSRQGVDTEAFF. Here the CDR3 DNA reads TGTGCCAGCAGCCGACAGGGAGTCGACACTGAAGCTTTCTTT.

V usage is TRBV27 and J usage is TRBJ1-5; tentative D call: TRBD1 (6 bases). Germline values: CDR1 MNHEY, CDR2 SMNVEV (reference sequence). Trimming took 5 bases from V and 8 from J, leaving 10 bases between them. The CDR3 loop spans 12 amino acids. This CDR3 is CASSPGGEPQHF. In DNA, the CDR3 is TGTGCCAGCAGTCCGGGGGGCGAGCCCCAGCATTTT.